This passage covers 22 T cell receptor beta chains from one sample sequenced in a study of T cell responses to AZD1222 COVID-19 vaccine. TCRdb's table, derived via immunoSEQ multiplex PCR, lists solely in-frame clones and lacks some. The table shows fewer than 150,000 clones, with over 85% occurring only once. Sequencing was performed on peripheral blood, taken 28 days after the second AZD1222 dose. Every receptor here comes from an adult who received the AZD1222 COVID-19 vaccine.

The chain uses TRBV6-5 and TRBJ1-1; TRBD1 agrees at 9 bases. Trimming at V came to 6 bases and at J to 4 bases, leaving 3 bases not matched to a gene. The CDR3 sequence is 13 residues long. Per germline, CDR1 MNHEY and CDR2 SVGAGI. The CDR3 region has the DNA TGTGCCAGCAGGCTGGGACAGGGCACTGAAGCTTTCTTT. Protein sequence: CASRLGQGTEAFF.

The chain carries TRBV5-1 and TRBJ2-7; D call uncertain. The V and J ends lost 0 bases and 5 bases respectively, with 12 bases between them. The CDR3 extends over 14 amino acids. Germline assignment: CDR1 SGHRS and CDR2 YFSETQ. Written as DNA, the CDR3 is TGCGCCAGCAGCTTGGGTGCGAGCAACCACGAGCAGTACTTC. This codes for CASSLGASNHEQYF.

The chain recombines TRBV29-1 with TRBJ2-2; D might be TRBD1 (5 bases). Germline CDR1 and CDR2: SQVTM and ANQGSEA. This CDR3 region has 13 residues. Trimming removed 4 bases at V and 0 bases at J, with 6 bases between. The CDR3 reads CSVVQANTGELFF. In DNA, the CDR3 is TGCAGCGTTGTACAGGCGAACACCGGGGAGCTGTTTTTT.

The chain has TRBV18 and TRBJ2-1, with a tentative D call TRBD2 (5 bases). The germline V gene has CDR1 KGHSH and CDR2 LQKENI. Trimming took off 3 bases at V and 4 bases at J, with 13 bases between the two ends. This CDR3 is built from 15 residues. CDR3 in DNA: TGTGCCAGCTCACCCTGGGAGAAGGAGTACAATGAGCAGTTCTTC. Translated: CASSPWEKEYNEQFF.

The V gene is TRBV6-5, the J gene TRBJ1-3, with 7 bases lining up with TRBD1. The ends lost 7 bases at V and 4 bases at J; junction bases unmatched: 7. The CDR3 totals 14 residues. Per the germline V gene, CDR1 is MNHEY and CDR2 is SVGAGI. The CDR3 spells CASMRDRFGNTIYF. CDR3 nucleotide sequence: TGTGCCAGCATGAGGGACAGATTCGGAAACACCATATATTTT.

CDR3 region: CASSEAGGAAQYF. The CDR3 nucleotides are TGTGCCAGCAGTGAAGCTGGTGGGGCGGCCCAGTACTTC. This chain joins TRBV6-1 and TRBJ2-5, with a possible D match to TRBD1 (5 bases). Per germline, CDR1 MNHNS and CDR2 SASEGT. Trimming left V 0 bases short and J 9 bases short, with 11 bases between. The CDR3 loop spans 13 amino acids.

The chain links TRBV6-5 to TRBJ1-5; D gene ambiguous. The germline V gene encodes CDR1 MNHEY and CDR2 SVGAGI. V shed 4 bases and J shed 5 bases, with 6 bases lying between them. The CDR3 spans 12 residues. The CDR3 nucleotides read TGTGCCAGCAGTTCTCCTCATCAGCCCCAGCATTTT. Translated, it gives CASSSPHQPQHF.

The chain joins TRBV6-5 to TRBJ1-2; possible D gene TRBD1, 5 bases. V lost 4 bases, J lost 8 bases, and 17 bases lay in between. Germline V lookup: CDR1 MNHEY, CDR2 SVGAGI. This CDR3 comprises 14 residues. In nucleotides, the CDR3 is TGTGCCAGCAGTTCAAATCCGACGGGGGTGGGCTACACCTTC. Translation gives CASSSNPTGVGYTF.

The V gene is TRBV2, the J gene TRBJ2-1; 10 bases fit TRBD1. The CDR3 loop spans 15 amino acids. CDR1 and CDR2 from the germline V gene are SNHLY and FYNNEI. V was pared by 6 bases and J by 6 bases, with 8 bases of the junction left unmatched. DNA for the CDR3: TGTGCCAGCAGACCGGGACAGGGGTCCATCAATGAGCAGTTCTTC. As protein: CASRPGQGSINEQFF.

The chain is built from TRBV20-1 and TRBJ1-2, with TRBD1 matching 8 bases. The V gene end was trimmed by 3 bases and the J gene end by 5 bases; junction bases not matched to a gene: 2. The germline V gene encodes CDR1 DFQATT and CDR2 SNEGSKA (reference sequence). The CDR3 has 12 amino acids. The CDR3 sequence is CSASQGAYGYTF. The CDR3 coding sequence is TGCAGTGCTAGTCAGGGGGCTTATGGCTACACCTTC.

This chain links TRBV10-3 with TRBJ2-1; D unresolved. The CDR3 is 15 amino acids. Trimming stripped 0 bases from V and 6 bases from J, with 12 bases between. CDR1 ENHRY and CDR2 SYGVKD come from the germline V gene. The CDR3 nucleotides read TGTGCCATCAGTGAGTCGACCACAGCCCTCAATGAGCAGTTCTTC. It encodes CAISESTTALNEQFF.

The chain has TRBV2 and TRBJ1-2, with D perhaps TRBD1 (5 bases). The germline CDR1 and CDR2 sequences are SNHLY and FYNNEI. The V and J ends lost 5 bases and 4 bases respectively, with 11 bases between them. This CDR3 region has 13 residues. The CDR3 sequence is CASSNFDSYGYTF. The CDR3 bases are TGTGCCAGCAGTAATTTCGACAGCTATGGCTACACCTTC.

V usage is TRBV7-9 and J usage is TRBJ1-5, with D maybe TRBD1 (5 bases). Germline CDR1 and CDR2: SEHNR and FQNEAQ (reference sequence). V was clipped by 5 bases and J by 6 bases, with 17 bases between them. CDR3 length: 15 amino acids. DNA of the CDR3: TGTGCCAGCAGCCCCAGGGTACAAGGAACTCAGCCCCAGCATTTT. Its translation is CASSPRVQGTQPQHF. Supplemented by reference TRBV7-9 and TRBJ1-5, the full variable domain reads DTGVSQNPRHKITKRGQNVTFRCDPISEHNRLYWYRQTLGQGPEFLTYFQNEAQLEKSRLLSDRFSAERPKGSFSTLEIQRTEQGDSAMYLCASSPRVQGTQPQHFGDGTRLSIL.

The chain uses TRBV4-3 and TRBJ1-2; the D gene is possibly TRBD1 (5 bases). The CDR3 is 16 residues long. The V end lost 0 bases, the J end lost 3 bases, and 14 bases lay between the germline ends. Germline CDR1 LGHNA, CDR2 YSLEER. This CDR3 reads CASSQEVRAAHYGYTF. CDR3 coding DNA: TGCGCCAGCAGCCAAGAGGTCAGGGCGGCCCACTATGGCTACACCTTC.

The chain has TRBV19 and TRBJ1-2, with D possibly being TRBD1 (6 bases). V lost 5 bases and J 5 bases, leaving 15 bases between the germline ends. CDR1 LNHDA and CDR2 SQIVND come from the germline V gene (reference sequence). The CDR3 is 14 residues long. The CDR3 region has the DNA TGTGCCAGTAGTCTAAATACTCAGGGGTATGGCTACACCTTC. Protein product: CASSLNTQGYGYTF.

The rearrangement uses TRBV10-3 and TRBJ1-5; D is unresolved. Germline lookup yields CDR1 ENHRY and CDR2 SYGVKD. The CDR3 has 14 amino acids. The germline V and J ends were trimmed by 4 bases and 0 bases, with 7 bases remaining between them. This chain's CDR3 is CAISGDYSNQPQHF. In DNA form, the CDR3 reads TGTGCCATCAGTGGAGATTATAGCAATCAGCCCCAGCATTTT.

The rearrangement joins TRBV7-3 to TRBJ1-4; 7 positions agree with TRBD1. The V and J ends lost 2 bases and 10 bases, in that order; junction bases with no gene match: 7. Germline V gives CDR1 SGHTA, CDR2 FQGTGA. This CDR3 spans 14 amino acids. For the CDR3, the DNA is TGTGCCAGCAGCTTAGGGGGACAGAGTGGAAAACTGTTTTTT. As protein: CASSLGGQSGKLFF.

The chain uses TRBV5-5 and TRBJ1-5; D is unresolved. This CDR3 region has 15 residues. Trimming pared 5 bases from V and 0 bases from J, leaving 12 bases between. Germline values: CDR1 SGHKS, CDR2 YYEKEE (reference sequence). The CDR3 reads CASSGGRSSNQPQHF. The CDR3 coding sequence is TGTGCCAGCAGTGGTGGAAGGTCTAGCAATCAGCCCCAGCATTTT.

The chain carries TRBV9 and TRBJ2-5; D unclear. V lost 4 bases and J lost 4, with 14 bases in between. This CDR3 comprises 14 residues. Germline CDR1 and CDR2: SGDLS and YYNGEE. The CDR3 nucleotides read TGTGCCAGCAGCCTCGGACCTACCCGAGAGACCCAGTACTTC. Protein sequence: CASSLGPTRETQYF.

The rearrangement links TRBV5-1 to TRBJ2-3; the D is unclear. Germline V gene lookup returns CDR1 SGHRS and CDR2 YFSETQ. This CDR3 has 14 amino acids. The V and J ends lost 4 bases and 0 bases respectively, with 9 bases between them. Written as DNA, the CDR3 is TGCGCCAGCAGCCAGGACGGGAGCACAGATACGCAGTATTTT. Its protein product is CASSQDGSTDTQYF.

The CDR3 region is CASSSYATNEKLFF. CDR3 nucleotides: TGTGCCAGCAGCTCGTACGCAACTAATGAAAAACTGTTTTTT. V usage is TRBV7-2 and J usage is TRBJ1-4, with D hard to call. This CDR3 is built from 14 residues. In germline, CDR1 is SGHTA, CDR2 FQGNSA. V was trimmed by 4 bases and J by 0 bases, leaving 6 bases between them.

The chain uses TRBV9 and TRBJ2-1; TRBD1 matches at 7 bases. The CDR3 has 14 residues. The junction had 3 bases not matched to a gene; V was cut back by 6 bases and J by 0 bases. Germline CDR1 and CDR2: SGDLS and YYNGEE. The CDR3 is CASTRGISYNEQFF. Here the CDR3 DNA reads TGTGCCAGCACCAGGGGGATCTCCTACAATGAGCAGTTCTTC.